Included here is one T cell receptor (beta chain) sequence, with context. TCRdb's copy holds only in-frame clones and misses some; the assay was immunoSEQ multiplex PCR. Here the sample spans about 34,000 clones, about 76% being singletons. V lost 4 bases, J lost 2 bases, and 2 bases stayed unmatched. The germline V gene has CDR1 SGHNT and CDR2 YENEEA. The CDR3 is made up of 14 amino acids. Genomic DNA came from blood conventional CD4+ T cells gated CD25-low CD127-high. The sample originates from a study of regulatory and conventional T cells in RAG deficiency. These data were also filed under a second study, of regulatory T cells. That work states: Primers: 52 TRBV forward and 13 TRBJ reverse.

Sequenced: CD4+ effector T cells sorted from blood. The chain couples TRBV11-3 to TRBJ2-1, with 7 bases lining up with TRBD2. The source is a human donor in good health. The CDR3 reads CASSSTSAYNEQFF. The CDR3 DNA reads TGTGCCAGCAGCTCCACTAGCGCCTACAATGAGCAGTTCTTC.